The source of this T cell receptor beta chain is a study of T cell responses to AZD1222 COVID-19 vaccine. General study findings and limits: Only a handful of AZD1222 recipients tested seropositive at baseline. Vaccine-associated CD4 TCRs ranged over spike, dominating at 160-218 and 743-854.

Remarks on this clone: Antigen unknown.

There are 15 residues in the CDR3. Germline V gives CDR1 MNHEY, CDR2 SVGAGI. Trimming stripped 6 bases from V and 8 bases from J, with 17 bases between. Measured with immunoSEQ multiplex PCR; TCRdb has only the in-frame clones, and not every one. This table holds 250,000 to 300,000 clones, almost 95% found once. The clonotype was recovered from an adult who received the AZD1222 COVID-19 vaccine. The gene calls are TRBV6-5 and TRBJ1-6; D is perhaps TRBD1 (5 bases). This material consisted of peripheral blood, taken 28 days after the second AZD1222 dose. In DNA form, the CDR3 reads TGTGCCAGCAGCCAGAGGGGTGGCAGGGATTCACCCCTCCACTTT. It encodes CASSQRGGRDSPLHF.